The 5 T cell receptor beta chains presented below share a single source sample, sequenced in a study of regulatory T cells. The PCR used 52 TRBV and 13 TRBJ primers. Sequencing was performed with immunoSEQ multiplex PCR; in TCRdb, only in-frame clones are kept and a portion is missing. The sample carries about 18,000 clones, roughly 90% recorded once. The sequencing input was CD8+ T cells sorted from blood. The source is a person aged 18-30 years with CD3G deficiency.

The CDR3 nucleotides read TGCGCCAGCAGCTTATGGGGACTAGCGGGGGAGCAAGAGACCCAGTACTTC. Translation: CASSLWGLAGEQETQYF. The V call is TRBV5-1, the J call TRBJ2-5; 14 nucleotides align to TRBD2. The germline gives CDR1 SGHRS, CDR2 YFSETQ. V shed 2 bases, J shed 2 bases, and the junction held 5 bases outside the gene matches. The length of the CDR3 is 17 residues. Combining the CDR3 with reference TRBV5-1 and TRBJ2-5 gives the whole variable domain KAGVTQTPRYLIKTRGQQVTLSCSPISGHRSVSWYQQTPGQGLQFLFEYFSETQRNKGNFPGRFSGRQFSNSRSEMNVSTLELGDSALYLCASSLWGLAGEQETQYFGPGTRLLVL.

The J gene is TRBJ2-7, the V gene TRBV6-1; D is possibly TRBD2 (6 bases). Trimming removed 6 bases from V and 3 bases from J, with 15 bases in between. CDR3 length: 14 residues. From germline, CDR1 is MNHNS and CDR2 SASEGT. CDR3 residues: CASSPKAGFYEQYF. CDR3 coding DNA: TGTGCCAGCAGCCCTAAAGCGGGTTTCTACGAGCAGTACTTC.

V is TRBV11-1 and J is TRBJ1-5, with D unresolved. In germline, CDR1 is SGHAT, CDR2 FQDESV (reference sequence). With 1 base removed from V and 4 bases from J, the gap between germline ends came to 8 bases. The CDR3 sequence is 14 residues long. The CDR3 DNA follows: TGTGCCAGCAGCTTAGAACCCGAGAATCAGCCCCAGCATTTT. It yields the protein CASSLEPENQPQHF.

The rearrangement joins TRBV28 to TRBJ2-7; TRBD1 or TRBD2 may be the D gene (5 bases each). Per germline, CDR1 MDHEN and CDR2 SYDVKM. The length of the CDR3 is 14 residues. Trimming stripped 6 bases from V and 6 bases from J, with 18 bases between. In nucleotides, the CDR3 is TGTGCCAGCAGCTTCCGGGACGGCTCGCGCGAGCAGTACTTC. It specifies CASSFRDGSREQYF.

The V gene is TRBV6-1, the J gene TRBJ1-2; D remains ambiguous. Germline loops: CDR1 MNHNS, CDR2 SASEGT. The CDR3 runs 15 residues. V lost 4 bases, J lost 6 bases, and 18 bases lay in between. The CDR3 sequence: CASSVGPSATNGYTF. As DNA, the CDR3 is TGTGCCAGCAGTGTCGGGCCATCGGCGACAAATGGCTACACCTTC.